The 16 T cell receptor beta chains reported below all come from one sample, sequenced in a study of T cell repertoires in cytomegalovirus infection. No antigen is known for these receptors. TCRdb itself ran the reads through MiXCR, one entry per CDR3 protein. The sample includes about a million distinct CDR3 sequences, approximately 31% seen only once; the top ten take roughly an eighth. Sample: cultured CD8+ T cells from PBMCs, taken from culture after CMV antigen stimulation. These receptors came from a human donor in good health (CMV status not recorded). Some clones in this sample may be carry-over from other donors' samples.

This clonotype was observed a handful of times. This chain uses TRBV12-3 or TRBV12-4 with TRBJ1-5, with D unresolved. Trimming removed 6 bases at V and 7 bases at J, with 13 bases between. The CDR3 loop spans 13 amino acids. The CDR3 DNA follows: TGTGCCAGCAGCCTTGGCCCTCGCCAGCCCCAGCATTTT. It is translated as CASSLGPRQPQHF.

As concerns this clonotype: A read error may account for a junction end that differs from germline. V gene TRBV27 combines with J gene TRBJ1-5; TRBD1 is a possible D gene (6 bases). Germline-derived CDR1 and CDR2 are MNHEY and SMNVEV (reference sequence). The CDR3 spans 15 residues. For the CDR3, the DNA is TGTGCCAGCAGTCCTTCAGGGGCTGGCAATCAGCCCCGGCATTTT. It codes for CASSPSGAGNQPRHF.

The chain combines TRBV6-5 with TRBJ2-5, with no clear D. CDR3 length equals 12 residues. Germline loops: CDR1 MNHEY, CDR2 SVGAGI. V dropped 7 bases and J dropped 2 bases, with 8 bases sitting between them. CDR3: CASTGGQETQYF. CDR3 nucleotide sequence: TGTGCCAGCACTGGCGGACAAGAGACCCAGTACTTC.

V and J are TRBV10-2 and TRBJ1-2, with D perhaps TRBD1 (5 bases). The germline CDR1 and CDR2 sequences are WSHSY and SAAADI. This CDR3 has 14 residues. Trimming took off 2 bases at V and 4 bases at J, with 11 bases between the two ends. CDR3 protein: CASSEVRASYGYTF. The CDR3 nucleotides are TGCGCCAGCAGTGAGGTCAGGGCAAGCTATGGCTACACCTTC.

This chain connects TRBV4-1 to TRBJ1-1; 8 bases map to TRBD1. The germline CDR1 and CDR2 sequences are MGHRA and YSYEKL. This CDR3 comprises 14 residues. The ends lost 3 bases at V and 5 bases at J; junction bases unmatched: 5. The CDR3: CASSQGRGPTEAFF. The CDR3 coding sequence is TGCGCCAGCAGCCAGGGCAGGGGGCCGACTGAAGCTTTCTTT.

The chain employs TRBV7-9 and TRBJ2-5, with TRBD1 as a possible D gene (6 bases). CDR1 is SEHNR and CDR2 is FQNEAQ in the germline V gene (reference sequence). V was pared by 4 bases and J by 4 bases, with 13 bases between. CDR3 length: 14 amino acids. CDR3 coding DNA: TGTGCCAGCAGCTCGCTACAGGGCGTAGAGACCCAGTACTTC. Protein: CASSSLQGVETQYF. The full variable domain, rest sourced from reference TRBV7-9 and TRBJ2-5, is DTGVSQNPRHKITKRGQNVTFRCDPISEHNRLYWYRQTLGQGPEFLTYFQNEAQLEKSRLLSDRFSAERPKGSFSTLEIQRTEQGDSAMYLCASSSLQGVETQYFGPGTRLLVL.

The chain uses TRBV6-2 or TRBV6-3 and TRBJ1-5, with D possibly TRBD1 on 5 matching bases. V was clipped by 6 bases and J by 5 bases, with 17 bases between them. The CDR3 has 15 amino acids. The germline V gene encodes CDR1 MNHEY and CDR2 SVGEGT. The chain's CDR3 is CASRVRGTQDQPQHF. DNA of the CDR3: TGTGCCAGCAGAGTCCGGGGGACGCAGGATCAGCCCCAGCATTTT.

In this sample, this clonotype turned up many times. The CDR3 loop is CASSPRAGWGYTF. The CDR3 DNA follows: TGTGCCAGCTCACCACGGGCAGGGTGGGGCTACACCTTC. The genes are TRBV18 and TRBJ1-2, with D tentatively TRBD1 (5 bases). Germline-derived CDR1 and CDR2 are KGHSH and LQKENI. V was trimmed by 1 base and J by 8 bases, leaving 11 bases between them. This CDR3 region has 13 residues. Combining the CDR3 with reference TRBV18 and TRBJ1-2 gives the whole variable domain NAGVMQNPRHLVRRRGQEARLRCSPMKGHSHVYWYRQLPEEGLKFMVYLQKENIIDESGMPKERFSAEFPKEGPSILRIQQVVRGDSAAYFCASSPRAGWGYTFGSGTRLTVV.

Details on this clonotype: One end of the junction fails to match germline, which may point to a read error. The chain carries TRBV7-2 and TRBJ2-1; 10 nucleotides line up with TRBD1. CDR3 size: 14 residues. Per germline, CDR1 SGHTA and CDR2 FQGNSA. CDR3 sequence reads: CASRYPSGTGAPLF. CDR3 nucleotides: TGTGCCAGCAGATACCCTTCCGGGACAGGGGCCCCCCTCTTC.

The chain links TRBV23-1 to TRBJ1-5; D gene uncertain. TRBV23-1 is known as an ORF, though its function is uncertain. V lost 0 bases and J 0 bases, leaving 9 bases between the germline ends. The CDR3 length is 16 residues. The CDR3 spells CASSQSFADSNQPQHF. For the CDR3, the DNA is TGCGCCAGCAGTCAATCGTTCGCGGATAGCAATCAGCCCCAGCATTTT.

In this sample, this clonotype turned up a few times. V usage is TRBV6-4 and J usage is TRBJ2-1; 8 nucleotides line up with TRBD2. V shed 2 bases and J 5 bases; nucleotides not matched to a gene: 11. This CDR3 contains 17 residues. Looked up from germline, CDR1 is MRHNA and CDR2 is SNTAGT. The CDR3 here is CASSDPQGAGADNEQFF. CDR3 bases: TGTGCCAGCAGTGACCCGCAAGGAGCGGGGGCCGACAATGAGCAGTTCTTC.

This clonotype has just a few counts. The rearrangement links TRBV2 to TRBJ1-2, with a weak D call TRBD1 (6 bases). The CDR3 is made up of 14 amino acids. V lost 5 bases, J lost 4 bases, and 14 bases lay in between. Germline V gene data show CDR1 as SNHLY and CDR2 as FYNNEI. In DNA form, the CDR3 reads TGTGCCAGCAGTACCGGGGACATAAGCTATGGCTACACCTTC. Its translation is CASSTGDISYGYTF.

This clonotype was seen at least ten times. CDR3 residues: CASSAGSHEQYF. The CDR3 DNA sequence: TGTGCCAGCAGCGCCGGATCCCACGAGCAGTACTTC. The chain uses TRBV7-8 and TRBJ2-7; D uncertain. Trimming shortened V by 5 bases and J by 5 bases, and 10 bases separated the two germline ends. The CDR3 runs 12 residues. Looked up from germline, CDR1 is SGHVS and CDR2 is FQNEAQ.

The chain links TRBV10-3 to TRBJ2-1; 11 bases match TRBD2. The germline V gene has CDR1 ENHRY and CDR2 SYGVKD. The length of the CDR3 is 14 residues. V gave up 0 bases and J gave up 8 bases; unmatched junction bases: 0. CDR3 region: CAISESGLADEQFF. CDR3 DNA sequence: TGTGCCATCAGTGAGTCGGGACTAGCGGATGAGCAGTTCTTC.

V gene TRBV7-6 combines with J gene TRBJ2-4, with 12 bases aligning to TRBD2. The CDR3 is 14 amino acids. Germline CDR1 is SGHVS and CDR2 is FNYEAQ. Germline trimming cut 2 bases from V and 15 bases from J; bases unmatched to any gene: 8. CDR3 sequence reads: CASSLTELAGGMYF. CDR3 sequence (DNA): TGTGCCAGCAGCTTAACCGAACTAGCGGGGGGAATGTACTTC.

This clonotype was seen ten or more times. The chain recombines TRBV12-3 or TRBV12-4 with TRBJ2-1, with TRBD2 matching over 10 bases. J was trimmed by 7 bases and V by 3 bases; bases with no gene match: 9. The CDR3 consists of 16 residues. This CDR3 reads CASSFRTSGVRNEQFF. The DNA for the CDR3 is TGTGCCAGCAGTTTCCGAACTAGCGGGGTGCGGAATGAGCAGTTCTTC.